Each of the 27 T cell receptor beta chains below was sequenced from the same sample in a study of CD8 T cells in Susac syndrome (dated by TCRdb to between 2018 and 2021). Libraries were built with the immunoSEQ multiplex PCR assay. RNA was extracted using the RNeasy kit, and about 0.45 to 1 ug of the RNA was reverse transcribed with random hexamers. TCRdb reran the public reads through fastp at Q25 and MiXCR, keeping productive beta chains. Rows matching on CDR3 protein sequence are summarized as one entry with the most common DNA and genes. The sample includes 330,000 or so distinct CDR3 sequences, with about 89% observed a single time. The leading ten clones occupy 0.18% of the sample. The sequenced material came from CD8+ T cells from PBMCs. Source of these receptors: a human donor with multiple sclerosis.

The chain employs TRBV5-4 and TRBJ1-2, with D perhaps TRBD1 (5 bases). Germline CDR1 SGHNT, CDR2 YYREEE (reference sequence). Trimming took off 3 bases at V and 4 bases at J, with 13 bases between the two ends. There are 14 residues in the CDR3. As DNA, the CDR3 is TGTGCCAGCAGCTGGGACGGGAGTTCCTATGGCTACACCTTC. It encodes CASSWDGSSYGYTF.

CDR3 residues: CASSVNLGNQETQYF. The CDR3, as DNA: TGTGCCAGCAGCGTAAACCTAGGAAACCAAGAGACCCAGTACTTC. This chain connects TRBV7-9 to TRBJ2-5; D not certain. The ends were cut back, 5 bases at V and 0 bases at J, with 13 bases in the middle. The CDR3 has 15 residues. The germline CDR1 and CDR2 sequences are SEHNR and FQNEAQ (reference sequence).

The rearrangement joins TRBV27 to TRBJ2-1; D is unclear. The V gene's germline CDR1 is MNHEY and CDR2 SMNVEV (reference sequence). V gave up 4 bases and J gave up 4 bases, with 14 bases separating them. The CDR3 has 15 residues. The CDR3 region has the DNA TGTGCCAGCAGTTCCCCATTGGTCCGGTACAATGAGCAGTTCTTC. Translation: CASSSPLVRYNEQFF.

The V gene is TRBV6-6, the J gene TRBJ2-7; a possible D gene is TRBD2 (7 bases). Looked up from germline, CDR1 is MNHNY and CDR2 is SVGAGI (reference sequence). This CDR3 has 13 residues. The ends were cut back, 5 bases at V and 7 bases at J, with 15 bases in the middle. The CDR3 coding sequence is TGTGCCAGCAGTCCCGGGGGGCCTTGGGAGCAGTACTTC. Amino acid sequence: CASSPGGPWEQYF.

This clonotype was picked up one time. The CDR3 DNA reads as TGTGCAACACAGCAGATAGCGGGAGGGCCTCGGGAGCAGTACTTC. As protein: CATQQIAGGPREQYF. The chain is built from TRBV27 and TRBJ2-7; 11 positions match TRBD2. This CDR3 comprises 15 residues. Germline V gives CDR1 MNHEY, CDR2 SMNVEV (reference sequence).

The chain links TRBV27 to TRBJ2-2; D unresolved. In germline, CDR1 is MNHEY, CDR2 SMNVEV (reference sequence). The CDR3 length is 14 residues. Deletions cut 8 bases from V and 3 bases from J, with 13 bases between. In DNA, the CDR3 is TGTGCCAGCGCCGTCGGTGGGGACACCGGGGAGCTGTTTTTT. Residues: CASAVGGDTGELFF.

The chain is built from TRBV24-1 and TRBJ2-2; D not certain. Germline lookup yields CDR1 KGHDR and CDR2 SFDVKD. The CDR3 contains 14 residues. Trimming took 1 base from V and 6 from J, leaving 8 bases between them. CDR3 in amino acids: CATSDFWEAGELFF. In DNA form, the CDR3 reads TGTGCCACCAGTGATTTTTGGGAAGCCGGGGAGCTGTTTTTT.

The chain links TRBV7-9 to TRBJ2-4; D not resolved. Trimming pared 5 bases from V and 6 bases from J, leaving 11 bases between. This CDR3 is 13 amino acids long. Germline loops: CDR1 SEHNR, CDR2 FQNEAQ (reference sequence). The CDR3 sequence is CASSHDKTNIQYF. The CDR3 coding sequence is TGTGCCAGCAGCCACGACAAGACAAACATTCAGTACTTC.

DNA for the CDR3: TGCGCCAGCAGCCAAGAAAGGGCGGGGAGGTTAAGCAATCAGCCCCAGCATTTT. This gives the protein CASSQERAGRLSNQPQHF. The chain links TRBV4-1 to TRBJ1-5; the D is unclear. Germline V CDR1 and CDR2: MGHRA, YSYEKL. The CDR3 sequence is 18 residues long. V was clipped by 0 bases and J by 1 base, with 16 bases between them.

The CDR3 sequence: CASSQEFSEIGNEQFF. The CDR3 region has the DNA TGTGCCAGCAGCCAAGAATTTAGCGAAATAGGCAATGAGCAGTTCTTC. V usage is TRBV4-2 and J usage is TRBJ2-1; D may be TRBD2 (5 bases). Germline-derived CDR1 and CDR2 are LGHNA and YNFKEQ. The ends were cut back, 0 bases at V and 6 bases at J, with 15 bases in the middle. CDR3 length equals 16 residues.

The chain has TRBV29-1 and TRBJ1-2, with a weak D call TRBD1 (5 bases). V gave up 7 bases and J gave up 8 bases, with 14 bases separating them. CDR1 and CDR2 (germline): SQVTM, ANQGSEA. The CDR3 consists of 11 residues. CDR3 in DNA: TGCAGCGCGGACACTAATGGGGGCTACACCTTC. Protein product: CSADTNGGYTF.

This chain links TRBV6-1 with TRBJ2-7, with a weak D call TRBD1 (5 bases). The V gene's germline CDR1 is MNHNS and CDR2 SASEGT. V lost 7 bases to trimming and J lost 3 bases, with 13 bases between them. This CDR3 contains 13 residues. For the CDR3, the DNA is TGTGCCAGCAAGCCGTCGGACAACTACGAGCAGTACTTC. Its protein is CASKPSDNYEQYF.

The chain recombines TRBV2 with TRBJ2-3; TRBD1 is a possible D gene (5 bases). The CDR3 is made up of 15 amino acids. Germline V gene sequence: CDR1 SNHLY, CDR2 FYNNEI. The ends were cut back, 5 bases at V and 4 bases at J, with 16 bases in the middle. The CDR3 here is CASSWGLSGPDTQYF. In DNA, the CDR3 is TGTGCCAGCAGTTGGGGCCTTTCCGGCCCAGATACGCAGTATTTT.

J is TRBJ1-2 and V is TRBV6-5; 7 bases align to TRBD1. Germline V gene sequence: CDR1 MNHEY, CDR2 SVGAGI. The CDR3 consists of 13 residues. The junction had 3 bases not matched to a gene; V was cut back by 2 bases and J by 6 bases. The CDR3, as DNA: TGTGCCAGCAGTTACACAGGGGCGAATGGCTACACCTTC. It codes for CASSYTGANGYTF.

The chain has TRBV27 and TRBJ1-3; D gene unclear. The CDR3 totals 21 residues. CDR1 and CDR2 from the germline V gene are MNHEY and SMNVEV (reference sequence). V lost 0 bases and J lost 0, with 24 bases in between. The CDR3 spells CASSLSHSIPRTEPSGNTIYF. The CDR3 DNA is TGTGCCAGCAGTTTATCCCACAGTATACCAAGGACGGAGCCCTCTGGAAACACCATATATTTT.

The CDR3: CASSIDWADGYTF. The CDR3 DNA sequence: TGTGCCAGTAGTATAGATTGGGCTGATGGCTACACCTTC. This chain links TRBV19 with TRBJ1-2; D gene uncertain. The V gene lost 0 bases and the J gene lost 6 bases, with 8 bases spanning the gap. In germline, CDR1 is LNHDA, CDR2 SQIVND (reference sequence). The CDR3 covers 13 residues. Together with reference TRBV19 and TRBJ1-2, the CDR3 gives the full variable domain: DGGITQSPKYLFRKEGQNVTLSCEQNLNHDAMYWYRQDPGQGLRLIYYSQIVNDFQKGDIAEGYSVSREKKESFPLTVTSAQKNPTAFYLCASSIDWADGYTFGSGTRLTVV.

This sequence joins TRBV29-1 and TRBJ2-1; 7 nucleotides match TRBD2. With 3 bases clipped from V and 3 bases from J, the junction kept 5 bases outside the gene matches. The germline CDR1 and CDR2 sequences are SQVTM and ANQGSEA. This CDR3 region has 14 residues. Here the CDR3 DNA reads TGCAGCGTTGATCCAACTAGCGACTACAATGAGCAGTTCTTC. Translated: CSVDPTSDYNEQFF.

V gene TRBV5-1 combines with J gene TRBJ1-2; TRBD1 aligns across 7 bases. V shed 8 bases and J 0 bases; nucleotides not matched to a gene: 19. This CDR3 is 18 amino acids long. Germline lookup yields CDR1 SGHRS and CDR2 YFSETQ. CDR3 amino acids: CASYPLEGALPSNYGYTF. The CDR3 bases are TGCGCCAGTTACCCCCTTGAGGGGGCCCTCCCATCTAACTATGGCTACACCTTC.

In this sample, this clonotype turned up a few times. The chain is built from TRBV27 and TRBJ2-2; 14 bases match TRBD2. CDR1 MNHEY and CDR2 SMNVEV come from the germline V gene (reference sequence). The length of the CDR3 is 16 residues. Trimming removed 5 bases from V and 5 bases from J; junction bases left unmatched: 4. CDR3 amino acids: CASSPGLAGGTGELFF. The DNA of the CDR3 is TGTGCCAGCAGTCCAGGACTAGCGGGAGGAACCGGGGAGCTGTTTTTT.

J is TRBJ2-5 and V is TRBV6-1, with no clear D. Trimming took off 2 bases at V and 1 base at J, with 11 bases between the two ends. Germline values: CDR1 MNHNS, CDR2 SASEGT. This CDR3 is 15 amino acids long. CDR3 in DNA: TGTGCCAGCAGTGAATGGAGAGGCCTCCAAGAGACCCAGTACTTC. This translates into CASSEWRGLQETQYF.

The chain couples TRBV20-1 to TRBJ2-2, with 7 nucleotides matching TRBD1. The V gene's germline CDR1 is DFQATT and CDR2 SNEGSKA (reference sequence). V dropped 0 bases and J dropped 4; count of bases not matched to a gene: 5. This CDR3 is 15 amino acids long. Here the CDR3 DNA reads TGCAGTGCTAGAGATCTTGCAGGGGGCACCGGGGAGCTGTTTTTT. Protein sequence: CSARDLAGGTGELFF.

The V and J genes are TRBV5-6 and TRBJ2-1, with 8 bases matching TRBD2. V shed 6 bases, J shed 3 bases, and the junction held 8 bases outside the gene matches. The CDR3 covers 15 residues. Germline CDR1 reads SGHDT; CDR2 reads YYEEEE. For the CDR3, the DNA is TGTGCCAGCACCTCTCTAGCGGGTATCTACAATGAGCAGTTCTTC. Protein: CASTSLAGIYNEQFF.

The chain has TRBV6-2 or TRBV6-3 and TRBJ2-7; 7 nucleotides align to TRBD2. The CDR3 runs 15 residues. The germline gives CDR1 MNHEY, CDR2 SVGEGT. Trimming cost V 8 bases and J 7 bases; bases outside gene matches: 17. Here the CDR3 reads CASHEELQEGGEQYF. The CDR3 nucleotides are TGTGCCAGCCACGAGGAACTCCAGGAGGGAGGGGAGCAGTACTTC.

The genes are TRBV4-2 and TRBJ1-5; no clear D gene. Looked up from germline, CDR1 is LGHNA and CDR2 is YNFKEQ. This CDR3 contains 15 residues. V lost 5 bases and J lost 2, with 13 bases in between. The CDR3 region is CASSLYVTGNQPQHF. CDR3 nucleotide sequence: TGTGCCAGCAGCTTATATGTAACGGGCAATCAGCCCCAGCATTTT.

The chain combines TRBV11-2 with TRBJ2-1; D is possibly TRBD2 (6 bases). With 5 bases removed from V and 9 bases from J, the gap between germline ends came to 17 bases. This CDR3 has 14 amino acids. CDR1 is SGHAT and CDR2 is FQNNGV in the germline V gene. This chain's CDR3 is CASSVANGGIEQFF. The CDR3 nucleotides read TGTGCCAGCAGCGTAGCAAACGGGGGAATTGAGCAGTTCTTC. Together with reference TRBV11-2 and TRBJ2-1, the CDR3 gives the full variable domain: EAGVAQSPRYKIIEKRQSVAFWCNPISGHATLYWYQQILGQGPKLLIQFQNNGVVDDSQLPKDRFSAERLKGVDSTLKIQPAKLEDSAVYLCASSVANGGIEQFFGPGTRLTVL.

J is TRBJ2-7 and V is TRBV27; D not certain. CDR1 and CDR2 (germline): MNHEY, SMNVEV (reference sequence). This CDR3 region has 13 residues. Trimming left V 0 bases short and J 6 bases short, with 9 bases between. Here the CDR3 reads CASSLSPPVEQYF. CDR3 coding DNA: TGTGCCAGCAGTTTATCCCCCCCGGTCGAGCAGTACTTC.

The V gene is TRBV27, the J gene TRBJ1-1; 7 bases are shared with TRBD1. The CDR3 covers 15 residues. V gave up 5 bases and J gave up 6 bases; unmatched junction bases: 12. The germline V gene has CDR1 MNHEY and CDR2 SMNVEV (reference sequence). CDR3 sequence: CASSGGRGGSAEAFF. The CDR3 nucleotides are TGTGCCAGCAGTGGCGGCAGAGGGGGCAGCGCTGAAGCTTTCTTT.